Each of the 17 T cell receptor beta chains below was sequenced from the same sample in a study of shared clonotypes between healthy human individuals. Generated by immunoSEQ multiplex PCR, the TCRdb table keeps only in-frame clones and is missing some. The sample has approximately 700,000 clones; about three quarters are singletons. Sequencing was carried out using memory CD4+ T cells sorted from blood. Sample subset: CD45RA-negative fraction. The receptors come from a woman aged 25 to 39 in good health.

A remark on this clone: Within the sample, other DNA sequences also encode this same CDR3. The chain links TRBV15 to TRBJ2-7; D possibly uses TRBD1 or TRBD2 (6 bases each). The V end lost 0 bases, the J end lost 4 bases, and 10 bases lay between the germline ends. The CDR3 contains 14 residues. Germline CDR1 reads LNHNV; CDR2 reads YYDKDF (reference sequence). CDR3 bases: TGTGCCACCAGCAGAGATAAGGGGGGATACGAGCAGTACTTC. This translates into CATSRDKGGYEQYF. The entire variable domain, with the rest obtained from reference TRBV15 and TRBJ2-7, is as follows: DAMVIQNPRYQVTQFGKPVTLSCSQTLNHNVMYWYQQKSSQAPKLLFHYYDKDFNNEADTPDNFQSRRPNTSFCFLDIRSPGLGDTAMYLCATSRDKGGYEQYFGPGTRLTVT.

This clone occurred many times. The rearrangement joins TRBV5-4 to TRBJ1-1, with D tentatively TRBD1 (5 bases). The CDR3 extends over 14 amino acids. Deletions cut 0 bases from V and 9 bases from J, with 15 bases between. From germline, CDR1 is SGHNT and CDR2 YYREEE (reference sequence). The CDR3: CASSLGRDPSKAFF. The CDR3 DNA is TGTGCCAGCAGCTTGGGGAGGGACCCCTCTAAAGCTTTCTTT.

CDR3 sequence (DNA): TGCGCCAGCAGCTTGGCGCCTAGCGGGTCCGAGGTGGATACGCAGTATTTT. Protein: CASSLAPSGSEVDTQYF. This chain connects TRBV5-1 to TRBJ2-3, with 8 bases aligning to TRBD2. CDR1 SGHRS and CDR2 YFSETQ come from the germline V gene. After removal of 0 bases from V and 6 bases from J, the junction contained 12 bases not matched to a gene. The CDR3 is 17 amino acids.

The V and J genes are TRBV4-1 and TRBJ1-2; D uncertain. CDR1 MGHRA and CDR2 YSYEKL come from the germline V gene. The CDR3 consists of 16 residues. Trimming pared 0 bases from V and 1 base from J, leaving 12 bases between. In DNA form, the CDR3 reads TGCGCCAGCAGCCAAGATTCGAACCGACTTAACTATGGCTACACCTTC. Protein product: CASSQDSNRLNYGYTF.

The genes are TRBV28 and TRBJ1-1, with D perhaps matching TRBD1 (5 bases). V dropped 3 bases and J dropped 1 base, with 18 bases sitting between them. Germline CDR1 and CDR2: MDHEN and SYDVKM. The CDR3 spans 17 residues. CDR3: CASSFVGRRGPNTEAFF. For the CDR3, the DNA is TGTGCCAGCAGTTTTGTGGGGCGGAGGGGCCCGAACACTGAAGCTTTCTTT.

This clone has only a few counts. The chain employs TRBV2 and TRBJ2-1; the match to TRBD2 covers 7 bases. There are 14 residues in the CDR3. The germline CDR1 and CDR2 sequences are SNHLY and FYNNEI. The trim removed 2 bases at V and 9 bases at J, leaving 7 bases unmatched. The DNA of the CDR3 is TGTGCCAGCAGTGAAATAGCGGGCCGGGGTGAGCAGTTCTTC. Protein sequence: CASSEIAGRGEQFF.

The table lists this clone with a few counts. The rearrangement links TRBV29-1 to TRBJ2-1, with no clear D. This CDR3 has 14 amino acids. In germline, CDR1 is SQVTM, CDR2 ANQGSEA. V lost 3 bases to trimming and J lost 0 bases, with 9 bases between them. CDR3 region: CSVDALYSYNEQFF. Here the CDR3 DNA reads TGCAGCGTTGATGCACTTTACTCCTACAATGAGCAGTTCTTC.

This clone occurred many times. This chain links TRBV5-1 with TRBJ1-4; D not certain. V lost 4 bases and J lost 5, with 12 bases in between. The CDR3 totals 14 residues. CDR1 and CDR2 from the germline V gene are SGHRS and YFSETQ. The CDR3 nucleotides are TGCGCCAGCAGCGAGAGTTCCATAAATGAAAAACTGTTTTTT. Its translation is CASSESSINEKLFF.

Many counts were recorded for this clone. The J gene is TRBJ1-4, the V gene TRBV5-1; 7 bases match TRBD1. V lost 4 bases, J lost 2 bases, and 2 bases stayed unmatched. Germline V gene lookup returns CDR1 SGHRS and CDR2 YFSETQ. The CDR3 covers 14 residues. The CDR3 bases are TGCGCCAGCAGCCGGGACAGCACTAATGAAAAACTGTTTTTT. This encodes CASSRDSTNEKLFF.

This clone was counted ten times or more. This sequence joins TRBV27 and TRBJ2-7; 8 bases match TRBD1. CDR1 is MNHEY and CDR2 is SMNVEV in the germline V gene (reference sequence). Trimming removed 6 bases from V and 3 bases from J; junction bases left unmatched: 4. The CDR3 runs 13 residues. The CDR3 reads CASSTGGLYEQYF. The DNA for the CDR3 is TGTGCCAGCAGCACAGGGGGACTCTACGAGCAGTACTTC.

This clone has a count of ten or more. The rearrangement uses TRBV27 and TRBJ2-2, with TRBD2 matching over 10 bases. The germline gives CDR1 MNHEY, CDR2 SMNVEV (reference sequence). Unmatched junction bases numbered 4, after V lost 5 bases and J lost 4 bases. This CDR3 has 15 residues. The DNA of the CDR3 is TGTGCCAGCAGTCTAAGCGGGAGGGTCACCGGGGAGCTGTTTTTT. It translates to CASSLSGRVTGELFF.

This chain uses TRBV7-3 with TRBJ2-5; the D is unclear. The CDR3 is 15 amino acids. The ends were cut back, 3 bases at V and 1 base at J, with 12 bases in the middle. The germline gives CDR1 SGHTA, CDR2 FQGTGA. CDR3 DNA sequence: TGTGCCAGCAGCTTCTCTGGCGGACCCCAAGAGACCCAGTACTTC. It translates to CASSFSGGPQETQYF.

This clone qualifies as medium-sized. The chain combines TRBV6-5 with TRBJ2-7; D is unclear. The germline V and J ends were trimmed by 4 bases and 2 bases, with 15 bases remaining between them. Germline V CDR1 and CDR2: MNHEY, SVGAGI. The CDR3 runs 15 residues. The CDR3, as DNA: TGTGCCAGCAGTTTTTTGTCCTCTCTACCCTACGAGCAGTACTTC. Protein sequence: CASSFLSSLPYEQYF.

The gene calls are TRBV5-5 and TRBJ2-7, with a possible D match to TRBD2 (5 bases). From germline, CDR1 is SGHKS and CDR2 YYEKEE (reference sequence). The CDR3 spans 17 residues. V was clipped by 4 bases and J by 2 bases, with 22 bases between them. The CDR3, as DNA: TGTGCCAGCAGCCGACGGGGAACGAAGCGGATCACCTACGAGCAGTACTTC. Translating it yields CASSRRGTKRITYEQYF.

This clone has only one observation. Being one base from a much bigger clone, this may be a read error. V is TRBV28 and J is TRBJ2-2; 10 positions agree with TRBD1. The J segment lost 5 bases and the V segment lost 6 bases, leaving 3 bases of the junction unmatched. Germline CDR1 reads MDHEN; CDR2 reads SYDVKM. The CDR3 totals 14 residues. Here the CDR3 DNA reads TGTGCCAGCAGGGGGACAGGGGATACCGGGGAGCTGTTTTTT. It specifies CASRGTGDTGELFF.

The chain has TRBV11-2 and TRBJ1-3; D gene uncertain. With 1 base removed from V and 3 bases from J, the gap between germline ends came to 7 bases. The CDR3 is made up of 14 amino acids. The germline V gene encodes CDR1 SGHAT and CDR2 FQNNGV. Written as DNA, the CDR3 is TGTGCCAGCAGCTTAGTAGCGGGTGGAAACACCATATATTTT. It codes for CASSLVAGGNTIYF. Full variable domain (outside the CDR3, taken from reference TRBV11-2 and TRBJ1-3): EAGVAQSPRYKIIEKRQSVAFWCNPISGHATLYWYQQILGQGPKLLIQFQNNGVVDDSQLPKDRFSAERLKGVDSTLKIQPAKLEDSAVYLCASSLVAGGNTIYFGEGSWLTVV.

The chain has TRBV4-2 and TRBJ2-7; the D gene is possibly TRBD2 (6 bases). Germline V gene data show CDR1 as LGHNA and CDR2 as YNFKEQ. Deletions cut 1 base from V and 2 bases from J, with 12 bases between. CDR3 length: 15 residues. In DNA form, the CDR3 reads TGTGCCAGCAGCCAAGTACTAGGCGGGGCCTACGAGCAGTACTTC. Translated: CASSQVLGGAYEQYF.